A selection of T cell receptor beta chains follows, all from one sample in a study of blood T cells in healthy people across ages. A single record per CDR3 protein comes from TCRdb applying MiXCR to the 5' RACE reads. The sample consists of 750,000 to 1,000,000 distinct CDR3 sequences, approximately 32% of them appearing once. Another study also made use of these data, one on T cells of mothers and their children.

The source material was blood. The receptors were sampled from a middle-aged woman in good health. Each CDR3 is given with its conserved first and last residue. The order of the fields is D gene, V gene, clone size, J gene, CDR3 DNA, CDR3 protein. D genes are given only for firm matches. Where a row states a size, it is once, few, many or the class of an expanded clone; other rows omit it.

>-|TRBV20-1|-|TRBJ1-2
TGCAGTGCTAGGATTCGGCTATCTGGTGGCTACACCTTC
CSARIRLSGGYTF
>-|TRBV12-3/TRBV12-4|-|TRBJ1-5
TGTGCCAGCAGTTTAGATGTCGGCAGCAATCAGCCCCAGCATTTT
CASSLDVGSNQPQHF
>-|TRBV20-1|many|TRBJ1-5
TGCAGTGCTAGAGATGCGGGAGATAGCAATCAGCCCCAGCATTTT
CSARDAGDSNQPQHF
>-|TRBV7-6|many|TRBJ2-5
TGTGCCAGCAGTCCTGATAGACGGAACTCTCAAGAGACCCAGTACTTC
CASSPDRRNSQETQYF
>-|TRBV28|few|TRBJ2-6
TGTGCCAGCAGTTCCGCAATTCTCAAAACTGGGGCCAACGTCCTGACTTTC
CASSSAILKTGANVLTF
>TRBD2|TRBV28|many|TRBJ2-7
TGTGCCAGCAGTTTATACGAGACTTCAGCGGGGGGGCCTCAAGAGCAGTACTTC
CASSLYETSAGGPQEQYF
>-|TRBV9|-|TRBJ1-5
TGTGCCAGCAGCGTAGAGCAGGGAACGGGGCCCCAGCATTTT
CASSVEQGTGPQHF
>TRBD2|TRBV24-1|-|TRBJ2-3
TGTGCCACCAGTGAGGGATGGGGAAAAGCGGGGAACACAGATACGCAGTATTTT
CATSEGWGKAGNTDTQYF
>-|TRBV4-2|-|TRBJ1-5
TGTGCCAACAGCCAAGAGCAGTTAACTAATCAGCCCCAGCATTTT
CANSQEQLTNQPQHF
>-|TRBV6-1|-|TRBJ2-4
TGTGCCAGCAGTGAAGACAGGAGAGACAAAAACATTCAGTACTTC
CASSEDRRDKNIQYF
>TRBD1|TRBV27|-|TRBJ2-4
TGTGCCAGCAGTCTACAGGGGGCCAAAAGCATTCAGTACTTC
CASSLQGAKSIQYF
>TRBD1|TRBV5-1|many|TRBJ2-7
TGCGCCAGCAGCCCCGGGACAGAGACCTACGAGCAGTACTTC
CASSPGTETYEQYF
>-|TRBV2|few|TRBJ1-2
TGTGCCAGCAGTGAAAAGACAGCGACATACTATGGCTACACCTTC
CASSEKTATYYGYTF
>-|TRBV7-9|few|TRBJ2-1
TGTGCCAGCAGCTTAGGGGGAACGTTCTTCTTC
CASSLGGTFFF
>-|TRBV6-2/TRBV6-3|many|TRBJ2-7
TGTGCCAGCAGTTACGAGGGCGACCTGAACGAGCAGTACTTC
CASSYEGDLNEQYF
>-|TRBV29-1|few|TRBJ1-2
TGCAGCGTTCGTCCGGGGGCAGACTATGGCTACACCTTC
CSVRPGADYGYTF
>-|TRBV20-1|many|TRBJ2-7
TGCAGTGCTAGACCTACGAGGAGGGTTAAAGGGAGCGAGCAGTACTTC
CSARPTRRVKGSEQYF
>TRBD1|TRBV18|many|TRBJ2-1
TGTGCCACCGACCCGGGACAGGGGTCAAATGAGCAGTTCTTC
CATDPGQGSNEQFF
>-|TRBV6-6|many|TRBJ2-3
TGTGCCAGCAGCACAGATACGCAGTATTTT
CASSTDTQYF
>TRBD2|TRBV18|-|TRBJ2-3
TGTGCCAGCTCACCCCCCGGGGGGACAGATACGCAGTATTTT
CASSPPGGTDTQYF
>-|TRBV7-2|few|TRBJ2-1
TGTGCCAGCAGCTTAGAGCTACTTGGGGGGGCAAATGAGCAGTTCTTC
CASSLELLGGANEQFF
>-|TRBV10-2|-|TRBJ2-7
TGCGCCAGCAGTGATGGGGGGCCAAAGGACGAGCAGTACTTC
CASSDGGPKDEQYF
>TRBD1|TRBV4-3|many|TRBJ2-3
TGCGCCAGCAGCCAAGACAAGACAGGGTCCACAGATACGCAGTATTTT
CASSQDKTGSTDTQYF
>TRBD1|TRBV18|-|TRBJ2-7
TGTGCCAGCTCACTAACGGGACAGGATAGCTACGAGCAGTACTTC
CASSLTGQDSYEQYF
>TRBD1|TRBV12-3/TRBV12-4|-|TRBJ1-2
TGTGCCAGCAGGACCGACAGGGGTAATGGCTACACCTTC
CASRTDRGNGYTF
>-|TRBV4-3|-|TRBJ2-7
TGCGCCAGCAGGGGCTCTGACTACGAGCAGTACTTC
CASRGSDYEQYF
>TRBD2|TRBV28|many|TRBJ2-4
TGTGCCAGCACGACGGGGGGAACCAAAAACATTCAGTACTTC
CASTTGGTKNIQYF
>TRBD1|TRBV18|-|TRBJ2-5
TGTGCCAGCTCACCTCCAGGGGGCAATTACGGGCAGTACTTC
CASSPPGGNYGQYF